These T cell receptor beta chains were read from a single sample in a study of blood T cell repertoires in COVID-19. Generated by immunoSEQ multiplex PCR, the TCRdb table keeps only in-frame clones and is missing some. Of 350,000 to 450,000 clones listed, 75% to 90% are singletons. The sample taken for sequencing was PBMCs or T cells enriched from blood (not recorded which). The receptors originated from a man younger than 40 who had recovered from COVID-19. Each CDR3 is given with its conserved first and last residue. The D gene is left open where the match is weak. Only some rows state a clone size, as once, few, many or a class for expanded clones.

size: NA
D: NA
V: TRBV7-9
J: TRBJ2-2
CDR3: CASSSTRSNGELFF
DNA: TGTGCCAGCAGCTCGACGAGGTCAAACGGGGAGCTGTTTTTT

size: NA
D: NA
V: TRBV6-6
J: TRBJ2-7
CDR3: CASRVSGSSYEQYF
DNA: TGTGCCAGCAGGGTTAGCGGAAGCTCCTACGAGCAGTACTTC

size: NA
D: TRBD2
V: TRBV11-2
J: TRBJ2-7
CDR3: CASSLAGAEYEQYF
DNA: TGTGCCAGCAGTCTAGCGGGAGCGGAGTACGAGCAGTACTTC

size: NA
D: TRBD1
V: TRBV5-1
J: TRBJ2-2
CDR3: CASSRGQGVVTGELFF
DNA: TGCGCCAGCAGCCGGGGACAGGGGGTAGTCACCGGGGAGCTGTTTTTT

size: NA
D: NA
V: TRBV28
J: TRBJ1-2
CDR3: CASSPRQLLGYTF
DNA: TGTGCCAGCAGCCCCCGACAGCTGCTCGGCTACACCTTC

size: few
D: TRBD1
V: TRBV7-7
J: TRBJ2-7
CDR3: CASSSDRGGEQYF
DNA: TGTGCCAGCAGCTCGGACAGGGGAGGCGAGCAGTACTTC

size: NA
D: NA
V: TRBV12-3/TRBV12-4
J: TRBJ1-1
CDR3: CASSYSGGAEAFF
DNA: TGTGCCAGCAGTTACAGCGGTGGAGCTGAAGCTTTCTTT

size: NA
D: NA
V: TRBV29-1
J: TRBJ1-2
CDR3: CSVERAEELASYTF
DNA: TGCAGCGTTGAGAGGGCTGAGGAACTAGCAAGCTACACCTTC

size: NA
D: TRBD2
V: TRBV10-3
J: TRBJ2-3
CDR3: CAIREGTDTQYF
DNA: TGTGCCATCCGGGAGGGGACAGATACGCAGTATTTT

size: few
D: NA
V: TRBV5-4
J: TRBJ2-7
CDR3: CASSLAGSYEQYF
DNA: TGTGCCAGCAGCTTAGCAGGGTCCTACGAGCAGTACTTC

size: NA
D: NA
V: TRBV30
J: TRBJ1-2
CDR3: CAWRSLSKHGYTF
DNA: TGTGCCTGGAGATCACTCTCGAAGCATGGCTACACCTTC

size: once
D: TRBD2
V: TRBV5-1
J: TRBJ2-3
CDR3: CASSLVRESGPGTQYF
DNA: TGCGCCAGCAGCTTGGTGCGGGAGTCGGGTCCGGGCACGCAGTATTTT

size: once
D: NA
V: TRBV9
J: TRBJ1-3
CDR3: CASSVAGDSGNTIYF
DNA: TGTGCCAGCAGCGTAGCAGGGGACTCTGGAAACACCATATATTTT

size: NA
D: TRBD2
V: TRBV13
J: TRBJ2-1
CDR3: CASSSESSRGLANEQFF
DNA: TGTGCCAGCAGCTCGGAGTCGTCGCGGGGGTTGGCGAATGAGCAGTTCTTC

size: NA
D: NA
V: TRBV4-1
J: TRBJ2-7
CDR3: CASSQVIRDYEQYF
DNA: TGCGCCAGCAGCCAAGTAATCAGGGACTACGAGCAGTACTTC

size: NA
D: NA
V: TRBV5-1
J: TRBJ2-1
CDR3: CASSWGGTYNEQFF
DNA: TGCGCCAGCAGCTGGGGCGGGACCTACAATGAGCAGTTCTTC

size: NA
D: NA
V: TRBV7-9
J: TRBJ2-1
CDR3: CASSFGGSSYNEQFF
DNA: TGTGCCAGCAGCTTTGGGGGGAGCTCCTACAATGAGCAGTTCTTC

size: NA
D: TRBD1
V: TRBV28
J: TRBJ1-4
CDR3: CASSTPTGGSEKLFF
DNA: TGTGCCAGCAGTACCCCGACAGGGGGTTCCGAAAAACTGTTTTTT

size: NA
D: NA
V: TRBV19
J: TRBJ1-1
CDR3: CASSYRNTEAFF
DNA: TGTGCCAGTAGTTACAGGAACACTGAAGCTTTCTTT

size: NA
D: NA
V: TRBV28
J: TRBJ1-2
CDR3: CASGAGRNYGYTF
DNA: TGTGCCAGCGGGGCAGGGCGGAACTATGGCTACACCTTC

size: NA
D: TRBD2
V: TRBV5-6
J: TRBJ2-1
CDR3: CASSLFGRDYNEQFF
DNA: TGTGCCAGCAGCTTGTTCGGGAGGGACTACAATGAGCAGTTCTTC

size: NA
D: NA
V: TRBV2
J: TRBJ1-1
CDR3: CASAGAGGDGTEAFF
DNA: TGTGCCAGCGCCGGCGCGGGGGGCGACGGCACTGAAGCTTTCTTT

size: NA
D: TRBD1
V: TRBV5-1
J: TRBJ1-4
CDR3: CASSPGQGGEKLFF
DNA: TGCGCCAGCAGCCCCGGACAGGGGGGAGAAAAACTGTTTTTT

size: NA
D: NA
V: TRBV3-1/TRBV3-2
J: TRBJ1-4
CDR3: CASSQNRPPNEKLFF
DNA: TGTGCCAGCAGCCAAAACAGGCCCCCTAATGAAAAACTGTTTTTT

size: NA
D: TRBD2
V: TRBV28
J: TRBJ2-2
CDR3: CASSSAGGPNTGELFF
DNA: TGTGCCAGCAGTTCAGCGGGAGGGCCGAACACCGGGGAGCTGTTTTTT

size: NA
D: NA
V: TRBV23-1
J: TRBJ1-1
CDR3: CASSQSGRHSNTEAFF
DNA: TGCGCCAGCAGTCAATCGGGCAGGCATTCTAACACTGAAGCTTTCTTT

size: NA
D: NA
V: TRBV7-2
J: TRBJ1-2
CDR3: CASSLGPSNYGYTF
DNA: TGTGCCAGCAGCTTAGGTCCTTCTAACTATGGCTACACCTTC

size: NA
D: TRBD1
V: TRBV28
J: TRBJ1-5
CDR3: CASSWNSGGRQPQHF
DNA: TGTGCCAGCAGTTGGAATTCAGGGGGCCGTCAGCCCCAGCATTTT

size: NA
D: TRBD2
V: TRBV3-1/TRBV3-2
J: TRBJ2-1
CDR3: CASSHPRGLAGGSNEQFF
DNA: TGTGCCAGCAGCCACCCTCGGGGACTAGCGGGAGGGTCCAATGAGCAGTTCTTC

size: NA
D: TRBD1
V: TRBV19
J: TRBJ2-1
CDR3: CATQGQGSNEQFF
DNA: TGTGCCACCCAGGGACAGGGATCTAATGAGCAGTTCTTC

size: NA
D: NA
V: TRBV7-2
J: TRBJ1-1
CDR3: CASSWIGLFTEAFF
DNA: TGTGCCAGCAGCTGGATTGGACTGTTCACTGAAGCTTTCTTT

size: NA
D: TRBD1
V: TRBV18
J: TRBJ2-5
CDR3: CASSLILRDRQQETQYF
DNA: TGTGCCAGCTCACTAATCCTTCGGGACAGACAGCAAGAGACCCAGTACTTC

size: NA
D: TRBD2
V: TRBV11-2
J: TRBJ2-3
CDR3: CASSRGLAGGTDTQYF
DNA: TGTGCCAGCAGCCGAGGGCTAGCGGGAGGTACAGATACGCAGTATTTT